This TCR beta chain derives from a study of blood T cell repertoires in COVID-19. The CDR3 is 14 amino acids. Germline V gene data show CDR1 as SGHNT and CDR2 as YYREEE (reference sequence). The V end was cut by 0 bases, the J end by 3 bases, with 9 bases between. The protocol was immunoSEQ multiplex PCR, while the TCRdb copy is restricted to in-frame clones and leaves out a portion. The sample comprises approximately 250,000 clones, roughly 80% of which are singletons, and about 7.4% rests with the top ten. This clonotype was obtained from a woman aged 45-60 years with acute or convalescent COVID-19. The V and J genes are TRBV5-4 and TRBJ2-5; unclear D gene. The sequencing input was peripheral blood. The DNA for the CDR3 is TGTGCCAGCAGCTTGGGCTCAGAAAAAGAGACCCAGTACTTC. Translating gives CASSLGSEKETQYF.